This entry concerns a single T cell receptor beta chain. What it recognizes is unknown. The entry originates in a study of shared clonotypes between healthy human individuals. Study observations and caveats: Memory subsets generally showed lower estimated richness than naive subsets.

Per germline, CDR1 MNHNS and CDR2 SASEGT. The CDR3 is 13 amino acids. Trimming stripped 6 bases from V and 5 bases from J, with 13 bases between. Replicate sorted-subset PCRs were loaded with 150 to 200 ng DNA, tens of thousands of T cell genomes. Data came from immunoSEQ multiplex PCR; TCRdb stores just in-frame clones and leaves some out. The data contain 2 million to 2.5 million clones, more than 85% of them singletons. All donors were Caucasian adults living in Nashville, Tennessee. J is TRBJ1-1 and V is TRBV6-1; the D gene is possibly TRBD1 (6 bases). The TCR originated in a young man in good health. Some clones in this sample may be carry-over from other donors' samples. The sample comprised naive CD4+ T cells from PBMCs. Specified subset: CD45RA+ positively selected. For the CDR3, the DNA is TGTGCCAGCAGCTCAGAGGGGGATACTGAAGCTTTCTTT. Amino acids: CASSSEGDTEAFF.